This T cell receptor (beta chain) was sequenced for a study of T cells in localized non-small cell lung cancer. Study-wide findings and caveats: Adjacent uninvolved lung tissue had the highest T cell clonality, exceeding tumor.

To note about this clone: The antigen is not known.

Measured with immunoSEQ multiplex PCR; TCRdb has only the in-frame clones, and not every one. The sample has about 24,000 clones, approximately 90% seen once. This CDR3 contains 15 residues. Germline V lookup: CDR1 SGHAT, CDR2 FQNNGV. The germline V and J ends were trimmed by 0 bases and 2 bases, with 10 bases remaining between them. The sample was peripheral blood mononuclear cells, taken before any cancer treatment. The receptor comes from a woman aged 40 to 75 with stage III lung adenocarcinoma. This sequence joins TRBV11-2 and TRBJ2-5; the D gene is possibly TRBD2 (5 bases). The CDR3 spells CASSLEAGSQETQYF. The CDR3 DNA reads as TGTGCCAGCAGCTTAGAGGCGGGCAGTCAAGAGACCCAGTACTTC.